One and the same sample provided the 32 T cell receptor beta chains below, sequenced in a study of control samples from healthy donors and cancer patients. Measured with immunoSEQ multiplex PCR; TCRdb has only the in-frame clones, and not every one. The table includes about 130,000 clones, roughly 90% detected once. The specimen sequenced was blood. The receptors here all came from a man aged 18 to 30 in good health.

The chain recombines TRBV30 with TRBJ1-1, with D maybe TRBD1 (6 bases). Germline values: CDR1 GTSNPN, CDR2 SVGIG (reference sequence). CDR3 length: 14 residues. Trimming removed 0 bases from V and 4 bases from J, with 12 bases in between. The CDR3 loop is CAWSVGAGVTEAFF. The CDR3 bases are TGTGCCTGGAGTGTAGGGGCAGGGGTCACTGAAGCTTTCTTT.

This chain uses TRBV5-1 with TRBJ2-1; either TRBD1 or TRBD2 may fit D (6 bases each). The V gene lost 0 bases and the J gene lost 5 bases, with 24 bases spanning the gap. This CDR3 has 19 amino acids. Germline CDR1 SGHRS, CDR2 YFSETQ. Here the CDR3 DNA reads TGCGCCAGCAGCTTGGCGTGGGCGGACGCGAGGGGGGCTCACAATGAGCAGTTCTTC. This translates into CASSLAWADARGAHNEQFF.

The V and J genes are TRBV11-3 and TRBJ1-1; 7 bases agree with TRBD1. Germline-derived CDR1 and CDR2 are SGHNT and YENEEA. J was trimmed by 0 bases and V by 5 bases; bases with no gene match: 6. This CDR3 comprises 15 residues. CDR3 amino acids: CASSPYGQVNTEAFF. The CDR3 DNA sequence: TGTGCCAGCAGCCCGTACGGACAGGTGAACACTGAAGCTTTCTTT.

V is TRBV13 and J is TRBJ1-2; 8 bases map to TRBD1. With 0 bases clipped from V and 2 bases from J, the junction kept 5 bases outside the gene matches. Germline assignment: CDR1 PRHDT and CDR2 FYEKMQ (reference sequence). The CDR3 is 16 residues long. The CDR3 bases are TGTGCCAGCAGCTTAGGGACAGGGGCGTTCAACTATGGCTACACCTTC. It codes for CASSLGTGAFNYGYTF.

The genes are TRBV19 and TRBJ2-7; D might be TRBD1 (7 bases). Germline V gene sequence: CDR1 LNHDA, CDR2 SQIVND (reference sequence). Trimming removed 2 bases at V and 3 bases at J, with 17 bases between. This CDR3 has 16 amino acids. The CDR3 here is CASSISGWQGGYEQYF. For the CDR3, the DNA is TGTGCCAGTAGTATATCAGGCTGGCAGGGGGGCTACGAGCAGTACTTC.

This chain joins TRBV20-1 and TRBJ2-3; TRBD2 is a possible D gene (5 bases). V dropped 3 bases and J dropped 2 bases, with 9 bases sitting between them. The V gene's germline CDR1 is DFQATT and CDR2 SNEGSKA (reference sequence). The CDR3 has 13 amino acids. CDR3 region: CSASSGFTDTQYF. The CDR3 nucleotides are TGCAGTGCTAGTTCGGGGTTCACAGATACGCAGTATTTT.

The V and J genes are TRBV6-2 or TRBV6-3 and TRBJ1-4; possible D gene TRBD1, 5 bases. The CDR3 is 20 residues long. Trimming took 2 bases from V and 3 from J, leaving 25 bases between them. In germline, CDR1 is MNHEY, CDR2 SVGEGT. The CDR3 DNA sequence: TGTGCCAGCAGTTACGTCACCTCCGGACACCTATCCGCGGCTAATGAAAAACTGTTTTTT. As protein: CASSYVTSGHLSAANEKLFF.

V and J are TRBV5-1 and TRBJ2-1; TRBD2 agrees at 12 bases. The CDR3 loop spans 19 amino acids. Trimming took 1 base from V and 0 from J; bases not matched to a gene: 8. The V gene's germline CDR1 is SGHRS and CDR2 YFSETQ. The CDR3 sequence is CASSLTSGGPLSSYNEQFF. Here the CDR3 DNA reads TGCGCCAGCAGCTTGACTAGCGGGGGGCCCCTTAGCTCCTACAATGAGCAGTTCTTC.

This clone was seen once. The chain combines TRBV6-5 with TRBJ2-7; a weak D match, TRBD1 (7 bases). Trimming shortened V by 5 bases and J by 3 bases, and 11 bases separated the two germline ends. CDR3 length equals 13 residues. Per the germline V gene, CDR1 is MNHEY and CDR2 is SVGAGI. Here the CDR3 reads CASSQGGGYEQYF. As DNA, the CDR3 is TGTGCCAGCAGTCAGGGGGGTGGCTACGAGCAGTACTTC.

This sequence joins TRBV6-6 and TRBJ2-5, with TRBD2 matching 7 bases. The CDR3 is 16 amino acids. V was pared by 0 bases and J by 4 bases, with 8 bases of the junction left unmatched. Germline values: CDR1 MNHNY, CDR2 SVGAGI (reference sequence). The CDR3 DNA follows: TGTGCCAGCAGTTACTCCAGGCGGGGGAGAAGAGAGACCCAGTACTTC. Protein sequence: CASSYSRRGRRETQYF.

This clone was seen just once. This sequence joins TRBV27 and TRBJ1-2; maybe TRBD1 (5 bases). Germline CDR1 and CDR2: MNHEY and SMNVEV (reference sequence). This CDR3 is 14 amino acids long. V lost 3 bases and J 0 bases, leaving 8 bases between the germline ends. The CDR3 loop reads CASSFGGTNYGYTF. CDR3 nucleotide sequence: TGTGCCAGCAGTTTCGGGGGGACTAACTATGGCTACACCTTC.

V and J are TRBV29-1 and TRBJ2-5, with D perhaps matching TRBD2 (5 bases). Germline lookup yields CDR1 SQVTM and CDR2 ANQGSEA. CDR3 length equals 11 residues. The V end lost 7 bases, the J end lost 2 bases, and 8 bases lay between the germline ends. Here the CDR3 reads CSAGIQETQYF. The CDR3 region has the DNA TGCAGCGCCGGGATACAAGAGACCCAGTACTTC.

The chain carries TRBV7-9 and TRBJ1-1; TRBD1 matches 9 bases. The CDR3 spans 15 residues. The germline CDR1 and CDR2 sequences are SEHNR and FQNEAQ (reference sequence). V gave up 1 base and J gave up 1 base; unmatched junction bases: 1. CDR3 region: CASSLEDRGNTEAFF. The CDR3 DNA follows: TGTGCCAGCAGCTTAGAGGACAGGGGGAACACTGAAGCTTTCTTT.

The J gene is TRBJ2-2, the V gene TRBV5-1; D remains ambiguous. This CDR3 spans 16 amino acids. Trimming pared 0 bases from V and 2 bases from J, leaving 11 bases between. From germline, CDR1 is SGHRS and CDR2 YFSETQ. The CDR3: CASSLAVPVNTGELFF. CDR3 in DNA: TGCGCCAGCAGCTTGGCGGTTCCCGTCAACACCGGGGAGCTGTTTTTT.

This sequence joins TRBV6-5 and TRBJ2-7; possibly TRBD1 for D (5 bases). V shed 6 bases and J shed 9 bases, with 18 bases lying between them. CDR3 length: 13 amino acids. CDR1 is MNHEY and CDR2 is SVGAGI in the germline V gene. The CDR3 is CASSPRGVDGQYF. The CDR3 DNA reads TGTGCCAGCAGCCCAAGGGGCGTGGATGGGCAGTACTTC.

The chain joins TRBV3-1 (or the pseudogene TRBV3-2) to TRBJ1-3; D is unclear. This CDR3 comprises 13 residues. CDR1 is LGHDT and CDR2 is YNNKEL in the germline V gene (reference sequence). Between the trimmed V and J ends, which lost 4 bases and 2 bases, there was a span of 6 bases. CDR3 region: CASSLAAGNTIYF. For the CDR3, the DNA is TGTGCCAGCAGCCTGGCAGCTGGAAACACCATATATTTT.

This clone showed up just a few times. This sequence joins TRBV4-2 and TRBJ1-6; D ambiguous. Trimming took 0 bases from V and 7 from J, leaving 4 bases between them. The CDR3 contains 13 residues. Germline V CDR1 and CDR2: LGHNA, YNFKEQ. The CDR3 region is CASSQDRNSPLHF. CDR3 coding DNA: TGTGCCAGCAGCCAAGATAGAAATTCACCCCTCCACTTT.

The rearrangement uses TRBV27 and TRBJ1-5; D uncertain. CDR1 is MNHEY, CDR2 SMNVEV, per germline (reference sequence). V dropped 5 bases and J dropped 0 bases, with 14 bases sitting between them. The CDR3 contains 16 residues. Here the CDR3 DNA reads TGTGCCAGCAGTCCTTGGGCAGGAAATAGCAATCAGCCCCAGCATTTT. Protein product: CASSPWAGNSNQPQHF.

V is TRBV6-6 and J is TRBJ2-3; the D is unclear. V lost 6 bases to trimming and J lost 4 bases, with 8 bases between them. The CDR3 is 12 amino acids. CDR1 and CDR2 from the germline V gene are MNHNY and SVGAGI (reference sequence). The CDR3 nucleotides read TGTGCCAGCAGGGCATTTGCAGATACGCAGTATTTT. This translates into CASRAFADTQYF.

The CDR3 nucleotides read TGTGCCAGCGCCGGGAATGAAAAACTGTTTTTT. Amino acids: CASAGNEKLFF. This chain joins TRBV11-2 and TRBJ1-4; D call uncertain. Trimming removed 8 bases at V and 5 bases at J, with 6 bases between. Per germline, CDR1 SGHAT and CDR2 FQNNGV. The CDR3 totals 11 residues.

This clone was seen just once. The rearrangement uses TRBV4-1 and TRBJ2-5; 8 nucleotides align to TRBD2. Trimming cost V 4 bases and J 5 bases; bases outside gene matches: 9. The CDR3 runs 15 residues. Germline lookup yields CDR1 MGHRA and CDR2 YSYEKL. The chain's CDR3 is CASSLSGAPGETQYF. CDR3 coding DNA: TGCGCCAGCAGCCTTAGCGGGGCCCCAGGGGAGACCCAGTACTTC.

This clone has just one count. The CDR3 here is CATSRWTTNTGELFF. The CDR3 region has the DNA TGTGCCACCAGCAGATGGACAACAAACACCGGGGAGCTGTTTTTT. V and J are TRBV15 and TRBJ2-2; D perhaps matches TRBD1 (5 bases). CDR1 is LNHNV and CDR2 is YYDKDF in the germline V gene (reference sequence). V gave up 2 bases and J gave up 2 bases, with 9 bases separating them. This CDR3 has 15 amino acids.

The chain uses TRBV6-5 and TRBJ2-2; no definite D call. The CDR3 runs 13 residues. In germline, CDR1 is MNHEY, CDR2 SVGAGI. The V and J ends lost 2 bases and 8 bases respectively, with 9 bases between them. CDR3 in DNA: TGTGCCAGCAGTTACGAGGCTGGGGGGGAGCTGTTTTTT. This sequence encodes CASSYEAGGELFF.

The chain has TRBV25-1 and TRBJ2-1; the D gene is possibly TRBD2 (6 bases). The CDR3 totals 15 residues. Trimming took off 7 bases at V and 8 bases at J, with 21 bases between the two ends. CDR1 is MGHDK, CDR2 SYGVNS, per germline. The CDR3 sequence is CASTQMGGLSDEQFF. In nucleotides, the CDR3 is TGTGCCAGCACCCAAATGGGGGGTCTCAGCGATGAGCAGTTCTTC.

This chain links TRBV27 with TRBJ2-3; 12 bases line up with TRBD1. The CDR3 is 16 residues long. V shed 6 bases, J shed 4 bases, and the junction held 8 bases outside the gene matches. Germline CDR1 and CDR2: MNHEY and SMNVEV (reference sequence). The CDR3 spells CASRNLRDRGPDTQYF. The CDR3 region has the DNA TGTGCCAGCAGAAATCTTCGGGACAGGGGGCCAGATACGCAGTATTTT.

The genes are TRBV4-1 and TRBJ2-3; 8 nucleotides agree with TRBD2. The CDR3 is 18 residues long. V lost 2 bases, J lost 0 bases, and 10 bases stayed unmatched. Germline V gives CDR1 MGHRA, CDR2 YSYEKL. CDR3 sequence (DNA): TGCGCCAGCAGCCAAAATAGCGGGGTGTGGGGGAGCACAGATACGCAGTATTTT. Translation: CASSQNSGVWGSTDTQYF.

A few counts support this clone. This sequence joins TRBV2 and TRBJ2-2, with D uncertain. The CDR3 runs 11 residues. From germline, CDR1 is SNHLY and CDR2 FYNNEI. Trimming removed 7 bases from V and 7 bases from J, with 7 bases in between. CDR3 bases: TGTGCCAGCACTTATAGCGGGGAGCTGTTTTTT. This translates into CASTYSGELFF.

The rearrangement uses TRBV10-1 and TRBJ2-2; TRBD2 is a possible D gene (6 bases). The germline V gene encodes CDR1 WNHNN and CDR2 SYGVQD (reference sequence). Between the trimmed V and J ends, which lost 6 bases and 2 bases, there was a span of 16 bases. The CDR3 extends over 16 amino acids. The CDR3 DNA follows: TGCGCCAGCAGCTGGGGGGTTTACGATAACACCGGGGAGCTGTTTTTT. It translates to CASSWGVYDNTGELFF.

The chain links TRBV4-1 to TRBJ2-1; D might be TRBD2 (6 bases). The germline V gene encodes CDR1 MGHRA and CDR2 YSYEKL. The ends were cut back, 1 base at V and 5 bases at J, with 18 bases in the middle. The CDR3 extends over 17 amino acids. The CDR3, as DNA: TGCGCCAGCAGCCAAGGCGGGCGGGGCTCACCCGACAATGAGCAGTTCTTC. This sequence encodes CASSQGGRGSPDNEQFF.

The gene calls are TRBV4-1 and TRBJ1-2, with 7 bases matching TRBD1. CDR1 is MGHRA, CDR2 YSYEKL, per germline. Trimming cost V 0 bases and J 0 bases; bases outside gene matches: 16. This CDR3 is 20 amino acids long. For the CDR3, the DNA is TGCGCCAGCAGCCAAGATTTTGCGAGGGGGCGCTTGACATCTAACTATGGCTACACCTTC. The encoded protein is CASSQDFARGRLTSNYGYTF.

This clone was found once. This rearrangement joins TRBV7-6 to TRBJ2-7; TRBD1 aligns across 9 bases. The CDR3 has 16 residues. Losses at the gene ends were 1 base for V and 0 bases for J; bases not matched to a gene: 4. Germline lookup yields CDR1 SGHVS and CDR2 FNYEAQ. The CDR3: CASSLGGTGSSYEQYF. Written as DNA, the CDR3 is TGTGCCAGCAGCTTAGGTGGGACAGGGAGCTCCTACGAGCAGTACTTC.

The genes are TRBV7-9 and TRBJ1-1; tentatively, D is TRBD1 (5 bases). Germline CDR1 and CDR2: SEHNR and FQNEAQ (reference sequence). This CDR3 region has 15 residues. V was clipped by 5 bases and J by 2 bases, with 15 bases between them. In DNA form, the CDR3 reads TGTGCCAGCAGCCGATTGGGGCAGGCAAACACTGAAGCTTTCTTT. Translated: CASSRLGQANTEAFF.